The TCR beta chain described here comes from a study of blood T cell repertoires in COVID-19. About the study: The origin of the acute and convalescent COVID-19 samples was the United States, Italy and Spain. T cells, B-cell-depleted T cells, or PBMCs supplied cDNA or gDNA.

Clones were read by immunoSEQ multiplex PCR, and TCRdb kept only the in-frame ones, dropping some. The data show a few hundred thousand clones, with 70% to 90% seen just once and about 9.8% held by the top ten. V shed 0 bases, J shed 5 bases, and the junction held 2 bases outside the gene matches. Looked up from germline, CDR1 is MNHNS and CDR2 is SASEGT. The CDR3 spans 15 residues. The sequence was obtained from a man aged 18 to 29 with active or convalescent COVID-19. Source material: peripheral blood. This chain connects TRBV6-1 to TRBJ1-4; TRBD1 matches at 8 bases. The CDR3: CASSEATGGNEKLFF. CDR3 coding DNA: TGTGCCAGCAGTGAAGCAACAGGGGGGAATGAAAAACTGTTTTTT.